These T cell receptor beta chains were read from a single sample in a study of early T cells in non-severe SARS-CoV-2 infection. One entry per CDR3 protein results from TCRdb running MiXCR on the 5' RACE reads. The sample shows about 30,000 distinct CDR3 sequences, more than 4.5% of them seen only once. Sequenced material: whole blood. The receptors were sampled from an adult who was a healthcare worker with PCR-confirmed SARS-CoV-2 infection or an uninfected control (not recorded which). Each CDR3 is given with its conserved first and last residue. The D gene is left open where the match is weak. Only some rows state a clone size, as once, few, many or a class for expanded clones.

cdr3_length,clone_size,v_call,j_call,d_call,cdr3_aa,cdr3_nt
15,.,TRBV7-9,TRBJ2-3,TRBD2,CASSFGTSISDTQYF,TGTGCCAGCAGCTTCGGGACTAGTATCTCAGATACGCAGTATTTT
11,.,TRBV28,TRBJ2-3,.,CASRVADTQYF,TGTGCCAGCCGAGTAGCCGATACGCAGTATTTT
12,many,TRBV7-2,TRBJ1-2,.,CASSSPPRGYTF,TGTGCCAGCAGCTCCCCGCCGAGGGGCTACACCTTC
12,.,TRBV10-3,TRBJ2-7,.,CAISESTGEQYF,TGTGCCATCAGTGAGTCAACCGGCGAGCAGTACTTC
15,.,TRBV11-2,TRBJ2-7,.,CASSPGRQSSYEQYF,TGTGCCAGCAGCCCCGGGAGACAGAGCTCCTACGAGCAGTACTTC
13,many,TRBV7-3,TRBJ2-3,.,CASSSTSLDTQYF,TGTGCCAGCAGCTCGACCAGCTTAGATACGCAGTATTTT
16,few,TRBV7-8,TRBJ2-2,TRBD2,CASSLNSGRPGGELFF,TGTGCCAGCAGCTTAAATAGCGGGAGGCCCGGCGGGGAGCTGTTTTTT
22,many,TRBV6-6,TRBJ2-1,TRBD2,CASSYWIGAGTSGASSYNEQFF,TGTGCCAGCAGTTACTGGATTGGGGCCGGGACTAGCGGGGCTAGCTCCTACAATGAGCAGTTCTTC
15,many,TRBV27,TRBJ1-6,.,CASSRDGGYNSPLHF,TGTGCCAGCAGTCGCGACGGCGGATATAATTCACCCCTCCACTTT
12,.,TRBV28,TRBJ1-1,.,CASSLQRLEAFF,TGTGCCAGCAGTTTACAGCGTCTTGAAGCTTTCTTT
18,few,TRBV7-8,TRBJ1-4,.,CASSLEDIGTTLNEKLFF,TGTGCCAGCAGCTTAGAAGATATCGGGACAACGCTTAATGAAAAACTGTTTTTT